This T cell receptor beta chain was observed in a study of identical twins (TCRdb year 2016). Notes on the research overall: To test whether fetal clonotypes persist, this study deep-sequenced TCR alpha and beta repertoires from monozygotic twins, from unrelated adults of various ages, and from cord blood. To rule out contamination, the twin experiments were replicated at different times with different library preparation protocols.

Every donor was a healthy Caucasian. Using Miltenyi CD45RO+ enrichment and human naive T-cell isolation kits, memory (CD45RO+) and naive T cells were isolated from PBMC. Reading the germline V gene gives CDR1 ENHRY and CDR2 SYGVKD. The CDR3 holds 13 amino acids from the cysteine to the phenylalanine. CDR3 DNA is the only sequence kept; it has 39 bases, read in frame from the first base. Trimming accounts for 8 bases at V and 7 bases at J, while the number of junction bases matched to no gene is 5. General conclusions and limits of the study: Compared with coincidental sharing between unrelated individuals, out-of-frame TCR alpha sequences shared between twins showed an excess of sequences with low generation probability. Abundant cord blood beta clonotypes carried fewer insertions; young adult naive repertoires showed a weaker similar trend, while memory repertoires showed none. Zero-insertion analyses could be partly confounded by invariant T cells such as MAIT and iNKT, though diverse VJ usage argued against such confounding for most clonotypes. The excess sharing between twins in beta out-of-frame sequences was weaker because fewer shared sequences reduced the signal-to-noise ratio. Out-of-frame TCR alpha sharing in monozygotic twins was systematically underestimated by recombination models, whereas sharing between unrelated individuals was in agreement with the recombination models. Because the same donors could not be followed over many years, the conclusions depended on cross-sectional statistical analysis.

To prepare the library, 5' RACE was applied. TCRdb shows the sequencer as Illumina HiSeq 2000. A universal primer binding site was introduced by template switching, and a unique molecular identifier was present in the final cDNA, enabling accurate counting of TCR cDNA molecules. Specific primers in the conserved constant-segment region were used to synthesize first-strand cDNA for TCR alpha and beta chains. Each cDNA library was double barcoded, with a SMART-Mk sample barcode plus Illumina barcodes, to control for contamination. TruSeq adapter sequences along with Illumina sample barcodes were introduced in two successive PCR steps. The TCR alpha and beta cDNA libraries were sequenced on the Illumina HiSeq platform using custom primers. The paper's data handling went like this. MiGEC was used to process raw reads and extract unique molecular identifiers, and MiXCR was used to find CDR3 positions. For each individual, recombination models were inferred using an EM algorithm with the repgenHMM and IGoR tools. The tcR package in R was used for shared clonotype analysis, with sharing normalized by the product of cloneset sizes. Out-of-frame nonproductive sequences were analyzed to study raw recombination free of thymic and clonal selection effects. TCRdb itself trimmed the public reads at Q25 with fastp, ran MiXCR and retained productive beta chains. Rows with a matching CDR3 protein are joined into one entry that keeps the most common DNA and genes. These V and J calls are TCRdb output, not the study's own analysis. Present in this sample are approximately 240,000 distinct CDR3 sequences, around 15% of which were seen just once. The ten largest clonotypes hold around 9.5% of the sample.

With regard to this clonotype: Which antigen it targets is not known. One base away lies a much larger clone, so this may be a sequencing read error.

The V and J genes are TRBV10-3 and TRBJ2-2, and 9 bases in between align with TRBD1. The specimen sequenced was memory (CD45RO+) T cells sorted from blood. Taken with the paper, the label for cell subset or site translates to: CD45RO+ enriched T cells. This TCR came from a woman under 30 in good health. CDR3 region: CAIDGQGRGELFF. The DNA sequence is TGTGCCATCGACGGACAGGGGCGCGGGGAGCTGTTTTTT.